Sequencing of this T cell receptor (beta chain) was carried out in a study of cytomegalovirus exposure and HLA in healthy donors. Amplification used 60 Vbeta primers and 13 Jbeta primers. The method was immunoSEQ multiplex PCR; TCRdb's version includes in-frame clones alone and lacks a portion of them. This sample has around 170,000 clones, with more than 70% found just once. Germline CDR1 reads SGHDN; CDR2 reads FVKESK. The V segment lost 2 bases and the J segment 2 bases; nucleotides outside the gene matches: 8. The CDR3 is 16 residues long. The V gene is TRBV14, the J gene TRBJ2-5, with 7 bases matching TRBD1. Sequenced input: PBMCs. This clonotype originated in a girl aged 5-17 years in good health and CMV-seropositive. The CDR3 DNA sequence: TGTGCCAGCAGCCAACTGACAGGGCTAGAACAAGAGACCCAGTACTTC. Translating it yields CASSQLTGLEQETQYF.